This T cell receptor beta chain comes out of a study of T-cell reconstitution after alpha-beta-depleted transplantation in children. TCRbeta library preparation incorporated unique molecular identifiers. TCRdb re-derived calls from the PCR reads in MiXCR, one entry per CDR3 protein. The sample shows a few hundred thousand distinct CDR3 sequences, roughly 27% of them seen only once. This clonotype was observed a few times. Its antigen is as yet unknown. Study outcomes and limitations: Some patients' high day-60 TCRbeta diversity was traced to surviving recipient T cells and thymic progenitors. Hyperexpanded clones declined; after one year, newly produced T cells mostly supplied diversity. Several hundred rapidly expanded clones from non-depleted graft cells reportedly supplied alpha-beta T cells about two months post-transplant.

The V gene's germline CDR1 is ENHRY and CDR2 SYGVKD. This CDR3 spans 15 amino acids. The ends lost 10 bases at V and 3 bases at J; junction bases unmatched: 10. The clonotype comes from a boy in the first two years of life with Wiskott-Aldrich syndrome, due to receive a stem cell transplant. The source material was PBMCs, sampled before TCRalphabeta/CD19-depleted stem cell transplant. The V and J genes are TRBV10-3 and TRBJ2-3; TRBD2 agrees at 10 bases. The CDR3 spells CATIAGGRGTDTQYF. The CDR3 coding sequence is TGTGCCACCATAGCGGGAGGTCGAGGGACAGATACGCAGTATTTT.